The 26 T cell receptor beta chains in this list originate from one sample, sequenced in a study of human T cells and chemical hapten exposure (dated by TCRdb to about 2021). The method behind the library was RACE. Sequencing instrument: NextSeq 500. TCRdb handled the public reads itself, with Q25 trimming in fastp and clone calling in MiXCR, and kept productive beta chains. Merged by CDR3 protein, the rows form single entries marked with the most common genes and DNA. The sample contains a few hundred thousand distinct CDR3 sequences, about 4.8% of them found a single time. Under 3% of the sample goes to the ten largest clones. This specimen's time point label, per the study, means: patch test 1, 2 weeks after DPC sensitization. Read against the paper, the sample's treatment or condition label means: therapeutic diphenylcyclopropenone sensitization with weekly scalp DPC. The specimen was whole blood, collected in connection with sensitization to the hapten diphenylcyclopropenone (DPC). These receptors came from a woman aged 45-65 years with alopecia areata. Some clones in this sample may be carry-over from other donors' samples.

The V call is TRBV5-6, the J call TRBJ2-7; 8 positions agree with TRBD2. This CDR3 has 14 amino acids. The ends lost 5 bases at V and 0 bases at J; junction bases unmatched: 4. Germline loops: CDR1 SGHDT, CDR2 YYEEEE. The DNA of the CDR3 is TGTGCCAGCAGGCCGGGAGGGAGCTCCTACGAGCAGTACTTC. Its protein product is CASRPGGSSYEQYF.

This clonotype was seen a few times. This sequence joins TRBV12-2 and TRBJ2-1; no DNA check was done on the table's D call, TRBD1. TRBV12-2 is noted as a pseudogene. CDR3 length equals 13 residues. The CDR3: CASRLPRSEKQFF. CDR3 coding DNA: TGTGCAAGTCGCCTCCCCCGTAGCGAGAAGCAGTTCTTC.

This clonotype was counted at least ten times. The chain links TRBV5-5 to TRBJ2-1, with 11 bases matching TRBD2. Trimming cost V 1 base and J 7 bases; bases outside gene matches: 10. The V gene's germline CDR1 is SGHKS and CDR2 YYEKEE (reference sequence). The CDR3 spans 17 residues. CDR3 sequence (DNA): TGTGCCAGCAGCTTGTTCCTAGCGGGGGGTTCGGTAAATGAGCAGTTCTTC. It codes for CASSLFLAGGSVNEQFF.

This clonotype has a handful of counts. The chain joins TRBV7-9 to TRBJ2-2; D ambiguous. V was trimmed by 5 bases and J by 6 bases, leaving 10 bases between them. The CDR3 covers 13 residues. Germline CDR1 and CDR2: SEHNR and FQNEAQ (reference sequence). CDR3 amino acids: CASSPPSPGELFF. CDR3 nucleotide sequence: TGTGCCAGCAGCCCTCCGAGCCCCGGGGAGCTGTTTTTT.

The CDR3 DNA reads as TGTGCCAGCAGCTTGATACTGAATGAAAAACTGTTTTTT. Its protein is CASSLILNEKLFF. The V and J genes are TRBV5-6 and TRBJ1-4; D is unclear. Deletions cut 1 base from V and 5 bases from J, with 6 bases between. CDR3 size: 13 residues. CDR1 and CDR2 (germline): SGHDT, YYEEEE.

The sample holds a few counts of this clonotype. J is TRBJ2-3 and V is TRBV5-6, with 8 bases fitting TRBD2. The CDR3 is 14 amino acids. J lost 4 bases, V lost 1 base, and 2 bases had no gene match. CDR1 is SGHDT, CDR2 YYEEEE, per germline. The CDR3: CASSLPLAADTQYF. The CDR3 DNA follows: TGTGCCAGCAGCTTGCCACTAGCGGCAGATACGCAGTATTTT.

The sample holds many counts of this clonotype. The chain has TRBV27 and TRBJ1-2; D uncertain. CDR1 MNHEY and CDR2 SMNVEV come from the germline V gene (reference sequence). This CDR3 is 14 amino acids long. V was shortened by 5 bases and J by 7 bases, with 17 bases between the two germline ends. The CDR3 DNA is TGTGCCAGCAGTCCCGGTCTGCCCCCAGTTGGCTACACCTTC. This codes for CASSPGLPPVGYTF.

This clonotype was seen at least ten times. The CDR3 bases are TGTGCCAGCAGTAGCCCCACAGGGGCCGGCTACGAGCAGTACTTC. As protein: CASSSPTGAGYEQYF. The genes are TRBV28 and TRBJ2-7, with TRBD1 matching 7 bases. Trimming at V came to 5 bases and at J to 3 bases, leaving 10 bases not matched to a gene. The germline gives CDR1 MDHEN, CDR2 SYDVKM. The CDR3 is 15 amino acids.

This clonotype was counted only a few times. CDR3 residues: CASRTGQASPFF. CDR3 nucleotide sequence: TGTGCCAGCAGGACGGGACAGGCTTCCCCCTTCTTC. The rearrangement joins TRBV2 to TRBJ2-1; 8 nucleotides line up with TRBD1. CDR1 is SNHLY, CDR2 FYNNEI, per germline. The junction had 11 bases not matched to a gene; V was cut back by 6 bases and J by 16 bases. There are 12 residues in the CDR3.

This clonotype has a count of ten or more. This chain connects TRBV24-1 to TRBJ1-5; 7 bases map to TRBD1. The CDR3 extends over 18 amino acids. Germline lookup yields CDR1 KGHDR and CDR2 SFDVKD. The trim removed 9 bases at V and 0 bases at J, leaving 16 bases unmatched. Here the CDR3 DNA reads TGTGCCACCGGTCGGGACAGCCAACCAAATGATAGCAATCAGCCCCAGCATTTT. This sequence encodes CATGRDSQPNDSNQPQHF.

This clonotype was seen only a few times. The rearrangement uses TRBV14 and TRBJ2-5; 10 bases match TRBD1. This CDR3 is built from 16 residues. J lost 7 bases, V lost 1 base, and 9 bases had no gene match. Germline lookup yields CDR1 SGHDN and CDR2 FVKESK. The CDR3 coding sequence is TGTGCCAGCAGCCAAGCCCAGTTTGGACAGGGGGGGACCCAGTACTTC. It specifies CASSQAQFGQGGTQYF.

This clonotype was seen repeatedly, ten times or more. The CDR3 sequence is CSAPPPSGPSDTQYF. CDR3 sequence (DNA): TGCAGTGCCCCACCCCCTAGCGGGCCTTCAGATACGCAGTATTTT. V gene TRBV20-1 combines with J gene TRBJ2-3, with 8 bases that match TRBD2. Germline CDR1 and CDR2: DFQATT and SNEGSKA (reference sequence). The CDR3 consists of 15 residues. V was clipped by 6 bases and J by 4 bases; unmatched bases: 12.

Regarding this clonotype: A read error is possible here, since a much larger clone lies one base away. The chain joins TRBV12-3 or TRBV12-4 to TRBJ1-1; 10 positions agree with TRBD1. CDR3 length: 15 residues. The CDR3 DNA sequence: TGTGCCGGCAGTGTGGGCCGGGACAGGGGAACTGAAGCTTTCTTT. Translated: CAGSVGRDRGTEAFF.

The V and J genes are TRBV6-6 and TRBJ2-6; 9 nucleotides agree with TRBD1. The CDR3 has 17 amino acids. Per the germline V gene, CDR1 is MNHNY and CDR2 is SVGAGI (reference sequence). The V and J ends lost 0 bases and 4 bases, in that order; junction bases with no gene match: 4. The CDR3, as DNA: TGTGCCAGCAGTTACTCCGGGACAGGGAAAGGGGCCAACGTCCTGACTTTC. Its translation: CASSYSGTGKGANVLTF.

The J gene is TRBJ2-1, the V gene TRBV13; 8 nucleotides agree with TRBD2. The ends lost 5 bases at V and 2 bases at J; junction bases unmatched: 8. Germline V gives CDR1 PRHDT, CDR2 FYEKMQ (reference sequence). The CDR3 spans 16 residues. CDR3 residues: CASSPGLAPPYNEQFF. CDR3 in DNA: TGTGCCAGCAGCCCCGGACTAGCCCCTCCCTACAATGAGCAGTTCTTC.

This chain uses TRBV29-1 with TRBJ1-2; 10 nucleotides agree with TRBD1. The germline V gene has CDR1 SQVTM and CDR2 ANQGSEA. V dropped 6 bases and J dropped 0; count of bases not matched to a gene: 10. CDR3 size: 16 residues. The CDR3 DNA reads TGCAGCGTGGCGACAGGGGGCAGGCCAGCTAACTATGGCTACACCTTC. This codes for CSVATGGRPANYGYTF.

This CDR3 is CASSWGQGENSPLHF. The CDR3 DNA follows: TGTGCCAGCAGCTGGGGACAGGGGGAGAATTCACCCCTCCACTTT. This sequence joins TRBV7-9 and TRBJ1-6; 11 nucleotides align to TRBD1. Germline V gene sequence: CDR1 SEHNR, CDR2 FQNEAQ (reference sequence). V trimming: 4 bases; J trimming: 7 bases; junction bases outside the gene matches: 3. The CDR3 runs to 15 residues.

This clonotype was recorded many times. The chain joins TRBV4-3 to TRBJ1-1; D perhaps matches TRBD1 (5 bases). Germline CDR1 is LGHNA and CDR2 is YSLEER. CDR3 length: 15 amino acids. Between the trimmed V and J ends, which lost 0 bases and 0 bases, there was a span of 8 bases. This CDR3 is CASSQDDRMNTEAFF. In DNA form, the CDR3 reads TGCGCCAGCAGCCAAGATGACAGAATGAACACTGAAGCTTTCTTT.

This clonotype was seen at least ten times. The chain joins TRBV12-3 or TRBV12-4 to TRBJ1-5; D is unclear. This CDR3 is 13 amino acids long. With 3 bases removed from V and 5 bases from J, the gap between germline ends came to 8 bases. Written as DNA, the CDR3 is TGTGCCAGCAGTTTTCGCGGATATCAGCCCCAGCATTTT. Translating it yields CASSFRGYQPQHF.

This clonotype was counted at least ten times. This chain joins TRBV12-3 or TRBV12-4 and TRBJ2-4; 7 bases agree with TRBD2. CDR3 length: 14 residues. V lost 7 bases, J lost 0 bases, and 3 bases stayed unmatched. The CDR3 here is CASNLAGAKNIQYF. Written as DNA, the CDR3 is TGTGCCAGCAACTTAGCGGGAGCCAAAAACATTCAGTACTTC.

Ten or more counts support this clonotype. The CDR3 region is CASSVATAGGVGSPLHF. CDR3 bases: TGTGCCAGCAGCGTAGCTACTGCAGGGGGCGTAGGTTCACCCCTCCACTTT. The V gene is TRBV9, the J gene TRBJ1-6; TRBD1 aligns across 8 bases. CDR3 length: 17 residues. Germline lookup yields CDR1 SGDLS and CDR2 YYNGEE. After removal of 0 bases from V and 9 bases from J, the junction contained 11 bases not matched to a gene.

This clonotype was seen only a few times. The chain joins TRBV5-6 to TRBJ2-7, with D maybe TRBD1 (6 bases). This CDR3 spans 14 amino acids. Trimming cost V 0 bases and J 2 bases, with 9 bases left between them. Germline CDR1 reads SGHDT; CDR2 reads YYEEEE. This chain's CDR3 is CASSLVQGPYEQYF. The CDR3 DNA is TGTGCCAGCAGCTTGGTACAGGGTCCCTACGAGCAGTACTTC.

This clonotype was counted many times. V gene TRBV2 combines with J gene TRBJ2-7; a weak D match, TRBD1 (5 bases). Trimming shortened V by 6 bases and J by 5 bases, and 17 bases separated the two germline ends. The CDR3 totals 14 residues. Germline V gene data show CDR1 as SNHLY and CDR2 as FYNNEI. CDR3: CASREQGSTHEQYF. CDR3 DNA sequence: TGTGCCAGCAGGGAGCAGGGATCCACCCACGAGCAGTACTTC.

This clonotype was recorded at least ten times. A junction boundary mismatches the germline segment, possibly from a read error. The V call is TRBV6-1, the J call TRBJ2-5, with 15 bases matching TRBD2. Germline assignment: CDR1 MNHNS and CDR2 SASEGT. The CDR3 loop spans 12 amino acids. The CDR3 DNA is TGTGCCAGCAGCTCGGGACTAGCGGGGGGCAACTTC. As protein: CASSSGLAGGNF.

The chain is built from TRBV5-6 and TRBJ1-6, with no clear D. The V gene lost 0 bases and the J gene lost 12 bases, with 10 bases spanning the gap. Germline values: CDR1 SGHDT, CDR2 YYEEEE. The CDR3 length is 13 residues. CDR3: CASSLGRRIPLHF. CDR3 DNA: TGTGCCAGCAGCTTGGGCAGAAGGATACCCCTCCACTTT.

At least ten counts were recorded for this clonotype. Here the CDR3 DNA reads TGTGCCATCATTCAAGGGGGTACCCTCTATGGCTACACCTTC. The encoded protein is CAIIQGGTLYGYTF. This rearrangement joins TRBV10-3 to TRBJ1-2; perhaps TRBD1 as D (6 bases). The germline V gene encodes CDR1 ENHRY and CDR2 SYGVKD. V was pared by 7 bases and J by 4 bases, with 16 bases between. The CDR3 loop spans 14 amino acids.